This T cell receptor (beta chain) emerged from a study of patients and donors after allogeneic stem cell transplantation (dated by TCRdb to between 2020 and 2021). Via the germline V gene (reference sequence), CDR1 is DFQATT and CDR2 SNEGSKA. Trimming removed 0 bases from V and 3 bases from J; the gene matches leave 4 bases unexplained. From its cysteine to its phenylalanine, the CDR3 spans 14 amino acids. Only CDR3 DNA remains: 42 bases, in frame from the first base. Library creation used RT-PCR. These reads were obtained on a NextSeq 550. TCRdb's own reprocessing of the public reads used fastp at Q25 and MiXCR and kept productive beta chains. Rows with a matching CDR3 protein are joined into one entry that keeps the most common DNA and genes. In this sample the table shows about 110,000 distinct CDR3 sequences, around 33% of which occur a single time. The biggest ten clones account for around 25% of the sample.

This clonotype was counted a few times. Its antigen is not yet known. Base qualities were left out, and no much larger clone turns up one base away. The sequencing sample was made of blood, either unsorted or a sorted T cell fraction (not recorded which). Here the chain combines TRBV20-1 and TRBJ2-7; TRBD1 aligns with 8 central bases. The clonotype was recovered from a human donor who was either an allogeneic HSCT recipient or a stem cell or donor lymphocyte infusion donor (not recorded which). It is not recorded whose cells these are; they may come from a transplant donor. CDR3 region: CSARDGTGYYEQYF. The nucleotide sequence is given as TGCAGTGCTAGAGACGGGACAGGTTACTACGAGCAGTACTTC.